This TCR beta chain was documented in a study of T cells after yellow fever vaccination. Overall study: Fractions of low cell number were prepared using SMART-Seq v4 Ultra Low Input.

Of note for this clonotype: What it binds is unknown. A read error may account for a junction end that differs from germline.

Synthesis of TCR cDNA relied on 5'RACE template switching, which attached a universal primer site and UMIs. MiXCR was run by TCRdb on the 5' RACE reads, yielding one entry per CDR3 protein. Among under 700,000 distinct CDR3 sequences listed, approximately 16% were seen once. The CDR3 consists of 14 residues. In germline, CDR1 is MGHRA, CDR2 YSYEKL. Findings and limits, study-wide: Abundant clonotypes from the bulk population could get into FACS-sorted repertoires as contaminants.

The clonotype originates from a man aged 18 to 35 who received the YFV17D yellow fever vaccine. The sample was PBMCs, taken 5 to 6 days after the first yellow fever vaccination. The gene calls are TRBV4-1 and TRBJ2-3; D is undetermined. This CDR3 reads CASSQSHSTDTEYF. DNA of the CDR3: TGCGCCAGCAGCCAGTCACACAGCACAGATACGGAGTATTTT.